The rows below give T cell receptor beta chains drawn from one sample of a study of CD8 T cells in Susac syndrome. One entry per CDR3 protein results from TCRdb running MiXCR on the immunoSEQ multiplex PCR reads. The repertoire has about 430,000 distinct CDR3 sequences, approximately 85% of them found once; the top ten carry more than 0.09%. What was sequenced was CD8+ T cells from PBMCs. The receptors were gathered from a human donor with multiple sclerosis. CDR3s include the opening cysteine and the closing phenylalanine or tryptophan. A D gene is named only where the DNA matches it firmly. Rows may omit the clone size; those that give it use once, few, many or a size class.

TRBV9	NA	TRBJ1-4	NA	15	CASSKPSATNEKLFF	TGTGCCAGCAGCAAGCCGTCTGCAACTAATGAAAAACTGTTTTTT
TRBV19	NA	TRBJ1-1	NA	13	CASGMGRSTEAFF	TGTGCCAGTGGGATGGGGAGGAGTACTGAAGCTTTCTTT
TRBV5-1	NA	TRBJ2-7	TRBD1	15	CASSPAAGGHYEQYF	TGCGCCAGCAGCCCCGCGGCAGGGGGCCACTACGAGCAGTACTTC
TRBV12-3/TRBV12-4	NA	TRBJ2-3	TRBD2	17	CASSFFPSGLLTDTQYF	TGTGCCAGCAGTTTTTTCCCTAGCGGACTACTCACAGATACGCAGTATTTT
TRBV18	NA	TRBJ2-2	NA	16	CASSQPGLHSSGELFF	TGTGCCAGCTCGCAACCGGGACTGCATTCCTCCGGGGAGCTGTTTTTT
TRBV27	NA	TRBJ2-3	TRBD2	16	CASRTLAGGPPDTQYF	TGTGCCAGCAGGACCCTGGCGGGAGGGCCTCCAGATACGCAGTATTTT
TRBV11-2	NA	TRBJ2-2	TRBD2	20	CASSSSTQGDTGGNTGELFF	TGTGCCAGCAGCTCATCAACACAAGGGGATACGGGAGGTAACACCGGGGAGCTGTTTTTT
TRBV28	NA	TRBJ1-1	TRBD1	16	CASSFPGQDMNTEAFF	TGTGCCAGCAGTTTTCCGGGACAGGACATGAACACTGAAGCTTTCTTT
TRBV4-2	NA	TRBJ1-1	NA	12	CASSQTGMKAFF	TGTGCCAGCAGCCAAACCGGGATGAAAGCTTTCTTT
TRBV6-6	NA	TRBJ1-1	NA	15	CASSYVGSMNTEAFF	TGTGCCAGCAGTTACGTCGGCAGCATGAACACTGAAGCTTTCTTT
TRBV23-1	NA	TRBJ1-6	TRBD1	15	CASSQSTGGNSPLHF	TGCGCCAGCAGTCAATCGACAGGGGGTAATTCACCCCTCCACTTT
TRBV19	once	TRBJ1-5	NA	16	CASSIGQGLDNQPQHF	TGTGCCAGTAGTATAGGCCAGGGATTAGACAATCAGCCCCAGCATTTT
TRBV19	NA	TRBJ2-1	TRBD2	15	CASSILAGNYNEQFF	TGTGCCAGTAGTATTTTAGCGGGAAACTACAATGAGCAGTTCTTC
TRBV27	NA	TRBJ1-1	NA	15	CASSLWFPPNTEAFF	TGTGCCAGCAGTTTATGGTTCCCCCCGAACACTGAAGCTTTCTTT
TRBV6-1	NA	TRBJ2-7	NA	12	CASSEHPVEQYF	TGTGCCAGCAGTGAACACCCGGTCGAGCAGTACTTC
TRBV30	NA	TRBJ2-3	TRBD1	15	CACLWDRKSTDTQYF	TGTGCCTGTCTGTGGGACAGGAAAAGCACAGATACGCAGTATTTT
TRBV6-5	once	TRBJ1-2	NA	13	CASSYSAGQFYTF	TGTGCCAGCAGTTACTCTGCGGGGCAGTTCTACACCTTC
TRBV6-1	NA	TRBJ1-1	NA	14	CASSPVAANTEAFF	TGTGCCAGCAGCCCGGTGGCAGCAAACACTGAAGCTTTCTTT
TRBV3-1	NA	TRBJ2-7	NA	14	CASSQADTSYEQYF	TGTGCCAGCAGCCAGGCTGACACTTCCTACGAGCAGTACTTC
TRBV2	NA	TRBJ1-1	NA	11	CAQGQNTEAFF	TGTGCTCAGGGGCAAAACACTGAAGCTTTCTTT
TRBV6-4	NA	TRBJ1-2	NA	12	CASGQHNYGYTF	TGTGCCAGCGGCCAGCATAACTATGGCTACACCTTC
TRBV27	NA	TRBJ2-7	TRBD2	15	CASSFLAGESYEQYF	TGTGCCAGCAGTTTCCTAGCGGGAGAATCCTACGAGCAGTACTTC
TRBV10-3	NA	TRBJ2-1	TRBD1	14	CAIEPGTGLNEQFF	TGTGCCATCGAACCCGGGACAGGGTTAAATGAGCAGTTCTTC
TRBV27	NA	TRBJ2-3	NA	14	CASSLSMMTDTQYF	TGTGCCAGCAGTTTATCGATGATGACAGATACGCAGTATTTT
TRBV12-5	NA	TRBJ2-1	TRBD1	15	CASGLTQTGGHEQFF	TGTGCTAGTGGTTTGACCCAAACAGGGGGACATGAGCAGTTCTTC
TRBV30	once	TRBJ2-4	TRBD1	14	CAWSISTGDNIQYF	TGTGCCTGGAGTATTTCGACAGGGGATAACATTCAGTACTTC
TRBV12-3/TRBV12-4	NA	TRBJ2-7	TRBD2	12	CASTPSGGEQYF	TGTGCCAGCACTCCCTCGGGAGGCGAGCAGTACTTC
TRBV4-1	NA	TRBJ2-7	NA	14	CASSQEAGWYEQYF	TGCGCCAGCAGCCAAGAAGCTGGTTGGTACGAGCAGTACTTC
TRBV6-1	NA	TRBJ1-5	NA	13	CASSDVPNQPQHF	TGTGCCAGCAGTGACGTCCCAAATCAGCCCCAGCATTTT
TRBV29-1	NA	TRBJ2-7	NA	13	CSVESARDYEQYF	TGCAGCGTTGAATCGGCCAGGGACTACGAGCAGTACTTC
TRBV28	NA	TRBJ2-7	NA	13	CASSHNLSYEQYF	TGTGCCAGCAGTCATAACCTCTCCTACGAGCAGTACTTC
TRBV11-2	NA	TRBJ2-2	NA	17	CASSLVGQAANTGELFF	TGTGCCAGCAGCTTAGTAGGGCAGGCCGCGAACACCGGGGAGCTGTTTTTT
TRBV4-1	NA	TRBJ2-4	TRBD2	18	CASSLWAGGQLAKNIQYF	TGCGCCAGCAGCCTCTGGGCGGGAGGACAGTTAGCCAAAAACATTCAGTACTTC
TRBV6-1	NA	TRBJ1-2	NA	16	CATKSWMGFFHYGYTF	TGTGCCACCAAGTCCTGGATGGGGTTCTTTCACTATGGCTACACCTTC
TRBV29-1	few	TRBJ2-7	TRBD2	13	CSVESGEGYEQYF	TGCAGCGTTGAATCGGGGGAGGGGTACGAGCAGTACTTC
TRBV20-1	NA	TRBJ2-3	NA	13	CSARAGAPDTQYF	TGCAGTGCTCGGGCCGGAGCTCCAGATACGCAGTATTTT
TRBV6-2/TRBV6-3	NA	TRBJ2-7	NA	14	CASSSPHVYYEQYF	TGTGCCAGCAGTTCTCCACATGTCTACTACGAGCAGTACTTC
TRBV4-1	NA	TRBJ2-1	NA	14	CASSQVLSDNEQFF	TGCGCCAGCAGCCAAGTTCTTTCAGACAATGAGCAGTTCTTC
TRBV28	NA	TRBJ1-4	NA	15	CASSQKRVTNEKLFF	TGTGCCAGCAGTCAGAAACGGGTAACTAATGAAAAACTGTTTTTT
TRBV19	NA	TRBJ2-1	NA	15	CASSPRLTLLDEQFF	TGTGCCAGTAGCCCCCGGTTGACTCTCCTTGATGAGCAGTTCTTC
TRBV4-1	once	TRBJ2-5	NA	14	CASSQDPSGETQYF	TGCGCCAGCAGCCAAGACCCCTCTGGAGAGACCCAGTACTTC
TRBV27	once	TRBJ1-5	NA	14	CASSLLYSNQSQHF	TGTGCCAGCAGTCTTCTTTATAGCAATCAGTCCCAGCATTTT
TRBV19	NA	TRBJ2-1	NA	17	CASSIPSSISSYNEQFF	TGTGCCAGTAGTATTCCCTCCTCTATTAGCTCCTACAATGAGCAGTTCTTC
TRBV2	NA	TRBJ1-1	NA	16	CASSEAIQAWNTEAFF	TGTGCCAGCAGTGAAGCAATCCAGGCATGGAACACTGAAGCTTTCTTT
TRBV30	NA	TRBJ2-7	NA	13	CAWSVAFSYEQYF	TGTGCCTGGAGTGTGGCCTTCTCCTACGAGCAGTACTTC
TRBV27	NA	TRBJ2-1	NA	15	CASSFWYRGGNEQFF	TGTGCCAGCAGTTTCTGGTATAGGGGAGGTAATGAGCAGTTCTTC
TRBV4-1	NA	TRBJ2-3	NA	16	CASSQDIEPGTDTQYF	TGCGCCAGCAGCCAAGATATCGAACCTGGGACAGATACGCAGTATTTT
TRBV4-1	NA	TRBJ1-2	NA	14	CASSQVTDSPGYTF	TGCGCCAGCAGCCAAGTGACGGACTCCCCCGGCTACACCTTC
TRBV2	NA	TRBJ1-2	NA	17	CASSTPVTPPLRYGYTF	TGTGCCAGCAGTACACCCGTTACTCCTCCTTTGCGCTATGGCTACACCTTC
TRBV7-9	NA	TRBJ2-2	NA	15	CASSMIFANTGELFF	TGTGCCAGCAGCATGATCTTTGCGAACACCGGGGAGCTGTTTTTT
TRBV6-6	once	TRBJ2-7	NA	15	CASSYVRRVPHEQYF	TGTGCCAGCAGTTACGTCCGGAGGGTGCCCCACGAGCAGTACTTC
TRBV28	NA	TRBJ2-3	TRBD2	13	CASTTAGADTQYF	TGTGCCAGCACTACGGCGGGGGCAGATACGCAGTATTTT
TRBV5-8	NA	TRBJ1-1	TRBD1	15	CASSETGQGNTEAFF	TGTGCCAGCAGCGAAACCGGACAGGGCAACACTGAAGCTTTCTTT
TRBV7-9	NA	TRBJ1-4	NA	17	CASSRLWDIPTNEKLFF	TGTGCCAGCAGCCGTCTTTGGGACATTCCAACTAATGAAAAACTGTTTTTT
TRBV7-2	NA	TRBJ1-1	NA	13	CASSWGGVTEAFF	TGTGCCAGCAGCTGGGGGGGAGTCACTGAAGCTTTCTTT
TRBV2	once	TRBJ2-3	NA	17	CASSEATTWHRTDTQYF	TGTGCCAGCAGTGAAGCGACGACATGGCATCGGACAGATACGCAGTATTTT
TRBV15	NA	TRBJ1-1	NA	14	CATSREGELGKAFF	TGTGCCACCAGCAGAGAGGGCGAATTGGGAAAAGCTTTCTTT
TRBV6-1	once	TRBJ2-1	NA	17	CASSPTPGEIASNEQFF	TGTGCCAGCAGTCCAACACCAGGGGAAATTGCAAGCAATGAGCAGTTCTTC
TRBV7-6	few	TRBJ2-7	TRBD1	14	CASSPGTGRVEQYF	TGTGCCAGCAGCCCCGGGACAGGGCGGGTCGAGCAGTACTTC
TRBV5-1	NA	TRBJ2-2	NA	14	CASSPNLNTGELFF	TGCGCCAGCAGCCCGAACCTGAACACCGGGGAGCTGTTTTTT